This TCR beta chain stems from a study of blood T cells in healthy people across ages. Germline-derived CDR1 and CDR2 are LGHNA and YSLEER. The CDR3 extends over 17 amino acids. Trimming shortened V by 1 base and J by 0 bases, and 13 bases separated the two germline ends. Study-level findings and limits: The study regarded diversity estimates from one million T cells as underestimates.

On this clonotype: Its antigen remains unknown.

Primed by a sample-barcoded 5' primer and a J-beta primer mix, a second PCR proceeded for roughly 6 to 12 cycles. TCRdb re-analysed the 5' RACE reads in MiXCR, keeping a single row per CDR3 protein. The data hold about 1.5 million distinct CDR3 sequences, with 42% observed a single time. The chain joins TRBV4-3 to TRBJ2-1, with D possibly TRBD2 on 5 matching bases. The sequence came from a woman in her late teens or twenties in good health. Sample: blood. CDR3 nucleotides: TGCGCCAGCAGCCAAGCCCAAGGAACTAGCTCCTACAATGAGCAGTTCTTC. It specifies CASSQAQGTSSYNEQFF.